The clone carrying this T cell receptor (beta chain) was counted between two and nine times. The antigen remains undetermined. This sample is part of a study of cytomegalovirus exposure and HLA in healthy donors. In the study overall: Of all 400 or so donors who were genotyped, roughly 81% belonged to the Caucasian-associated ancestry cluster.

This CDR3 comprises 14 residues. Germline-derived CDR1 and CDR2 are SGHTS and YDEGEE. The trim removed 0 bases at V and 9 bases at J, leaving 7 bases unmatched. Study results and limitations: The authors enumerated around 150 TCR beta chains as linked to cytomegalovirus. In a later analysis, a genetic analysis reported fewer productive-TCR N-insertions in an Asian-associated ancestry cluster than the cohort average.

The PCR employed 60 Vbeta primers together with 13 Jbeta primers. Sequencing used immunoSEQ multiplex PCR; TCRdb keeps in-frame clones, though not all of them. The data hold about 130,000 clones, with approximately 80% observed a single time. Sequences were obtained from PBMCs. The V gene is TRBV5-8, the J gene TRBJ2-7; 9 bases map to TRBD1. This receptor was taken from a woman in her forties in good health and CMV-seronegative. Here the CDR3 DNA reads TGTGCCAGCAGCTTGGCCGCGGGACAGGGCACGCAGTACTTC. Protein product: CASSLAAGQGTQYF.